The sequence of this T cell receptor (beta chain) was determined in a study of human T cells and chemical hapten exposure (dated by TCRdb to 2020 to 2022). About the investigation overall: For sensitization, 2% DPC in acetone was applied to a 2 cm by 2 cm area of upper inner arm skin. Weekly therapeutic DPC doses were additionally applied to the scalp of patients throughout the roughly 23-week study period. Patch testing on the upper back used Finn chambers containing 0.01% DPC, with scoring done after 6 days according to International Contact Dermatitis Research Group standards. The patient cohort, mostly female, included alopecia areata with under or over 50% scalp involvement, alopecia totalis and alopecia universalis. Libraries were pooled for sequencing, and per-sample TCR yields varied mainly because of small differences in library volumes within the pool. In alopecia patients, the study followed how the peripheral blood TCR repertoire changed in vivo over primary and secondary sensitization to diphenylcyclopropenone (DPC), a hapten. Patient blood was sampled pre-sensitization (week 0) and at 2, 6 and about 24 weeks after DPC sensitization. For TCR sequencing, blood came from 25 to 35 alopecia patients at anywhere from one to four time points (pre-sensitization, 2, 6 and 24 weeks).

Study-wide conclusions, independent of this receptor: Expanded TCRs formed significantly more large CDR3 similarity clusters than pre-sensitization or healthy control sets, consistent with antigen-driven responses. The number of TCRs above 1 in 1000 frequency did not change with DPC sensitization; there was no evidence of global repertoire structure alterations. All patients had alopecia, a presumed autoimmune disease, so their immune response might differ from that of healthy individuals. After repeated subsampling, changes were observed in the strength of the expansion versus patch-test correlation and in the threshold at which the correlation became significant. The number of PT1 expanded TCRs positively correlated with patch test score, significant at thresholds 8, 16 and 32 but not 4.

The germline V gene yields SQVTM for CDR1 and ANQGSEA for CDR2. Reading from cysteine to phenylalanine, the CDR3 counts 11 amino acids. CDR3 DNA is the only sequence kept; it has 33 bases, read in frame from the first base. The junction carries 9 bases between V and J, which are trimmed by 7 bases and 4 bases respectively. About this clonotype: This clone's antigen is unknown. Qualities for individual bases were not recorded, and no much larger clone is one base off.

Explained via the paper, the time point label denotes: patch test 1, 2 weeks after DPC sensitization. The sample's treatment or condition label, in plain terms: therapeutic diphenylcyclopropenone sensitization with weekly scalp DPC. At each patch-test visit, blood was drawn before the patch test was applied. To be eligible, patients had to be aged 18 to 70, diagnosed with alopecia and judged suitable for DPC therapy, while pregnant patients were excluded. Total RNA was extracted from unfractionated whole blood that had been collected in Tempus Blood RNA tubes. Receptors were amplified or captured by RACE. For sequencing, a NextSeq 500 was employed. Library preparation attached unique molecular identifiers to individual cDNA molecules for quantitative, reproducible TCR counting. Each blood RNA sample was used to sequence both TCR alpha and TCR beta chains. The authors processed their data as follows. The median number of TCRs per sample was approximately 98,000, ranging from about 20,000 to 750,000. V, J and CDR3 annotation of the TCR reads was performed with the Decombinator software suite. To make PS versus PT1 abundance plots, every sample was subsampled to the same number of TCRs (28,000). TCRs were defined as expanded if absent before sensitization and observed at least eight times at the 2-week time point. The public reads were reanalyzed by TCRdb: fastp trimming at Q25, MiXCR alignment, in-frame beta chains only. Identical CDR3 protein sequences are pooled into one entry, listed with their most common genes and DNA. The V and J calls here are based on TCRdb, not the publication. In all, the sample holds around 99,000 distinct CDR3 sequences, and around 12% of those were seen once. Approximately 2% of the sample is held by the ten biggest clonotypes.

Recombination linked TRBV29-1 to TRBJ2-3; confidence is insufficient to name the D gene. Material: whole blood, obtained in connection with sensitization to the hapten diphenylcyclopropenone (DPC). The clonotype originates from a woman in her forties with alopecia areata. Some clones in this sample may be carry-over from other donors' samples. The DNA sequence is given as TGCAGCGACGCTTGGGCAGATACGCAGTATTTT. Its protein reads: CSDAWADTQYF.